This TCR beta chain was recovered during a study of blood T cell repertoires in COVID-19. V shed 5 bases and J shed 4 bases, with 11 bases lying between them. This CDR3 region has 13 residues. Germline CDR1 is MDHEN and CDR2 is SYDVKM. Generated by immunoSEQ multiplex PCR, the TCRdb table keeps only in-frame clones and is missing some. The table lists roughly 120,000 clones, roughly 80% of them singletons. In this sample, this clone turned up once. The chain joins TRBV28 to TRBJ1-2; tentatively, D is TRBD1 (5 bases). The TCR was taken from a man in his sixties or seventies with acute or convalescent COVID-19. The specimen was peripheral blood. CDR3 nucleotide sequence: TGTGCCAGCAGTACGGGGGGAAGCTATGGCTACACCTTC. It is translated as CASSTGGSYGYTF.